This entry lists 27 T cell receptor beta chains sequenced from one sample in a study of blood T cell repertoires in COVID-19. Here immunoSEQ multiplex PCR was the method, and the copy in TCRdb shows in-frame clones only, minus some. The table shows 110,000 to 150,000 clones, with roughly 88% occurring only once. The specimen was peripheral blood. These receptors were taken from a man in his sixties with active or convalescent COVID-19.

The rearrangement links TRBV3-1 (or the pseudogene TRBV3-2) to TRBJ2-4; D uncertain. Trimming stripped 5 bases from V and 4 bases from J, with 15 bases between. The CDR3 totals 15 residues. Germline loops: CDR1 LGHDT, CDR2 YNNKEL (reference sequence). CDR3 in amino acids: CASSLGSPIKNIQYF. The CDR3, as DNA: TGTGCCAGCAGCTTGGGCTCTCCCATTAAAAACATTCAGTACTTC.

The chain carries TRBV18 and TRBJ1-2; 8 bases match TRBD1. V was pared by 3 bases and J by 8 bases, with 11 bases of the junction left unmatched. The CDR3 loop spans 15 amino acids. Germline V gene lookup returns CDR1 KGHSH and CDR2 LQKENI. CDR3 residues: CASSPGQDLLGGYTF. CDR3 nucleotide sequence: TGTGCCAGCTCACCGGGACAGGACCTTTTGGGCGGCTACACCTTC.

The V and J genes are TRBV12-3 or TRBV12-4 and TRBJ1-1, with D uncertain. V was cut by 5 bases and J by 1 base, with 2 bases left in between. The CDR3 length is 11 residues. The chain's CDR3 is CASSQNTEAFF. In DNA, the CDR3 is TGTGCCAGCAGTCAGAACACTGAAGCTTTCTTT.

The chain couples TRBV18 to TRBJ1-1; possible D gene TRBD1, 5 bases. Germline values: CDR1 KGHSH, CDR2 LQKENI. Trimming took off 2 bases at V and 2 bases at J, with 12 bases between the two ends. This CDR3 is 15 amino acids long. The CDR3 spells CASSPILQGNTEAFF. CDR3 bases: TGTGCCAGCTCACCAATCTTGCAGGGAAACACTGAAGCTTTCTTT.

The chain links TRBV3-1 (or the pseudogene TRBV3-2) to TRBJ1-2; the D gene is possibly TRBD1 (6 bases). Trimming removed 0 bases from V and 4 bases from J, with 15 bases in between. This CDR3 comprises 16 residues. CDR1 is LGHDT, CDR2 YNNKEL, per germline (reference sequence). CDR3 in DNA: TGTGCCAGCAGCCAAGAGGGGGGGCGCGGTCCCTATGGCTACACCTTC. Encoded protein: CASSQEGGRGPYGYTF.

This chain uses TRBV6-5 with TRBJ2-1; 13 positions match TRBD2. Trimming cost V 2 bases and J 5 bases; bases outside gene matches: 0. The CDR3 has 15 amino acids. The germline CDR1 and CDR2 sequences are MNHEY and SVGAGI. The chain's CDR3 is CASSYGTSGNNEQFF. The CDR3 DNA is TGTGCCAGCAGTTACGGGACTAGCGGGAACAATGAGCAGTTCTTC.

The chain uses TRBV19 and TRBJ2-1; 8 nucleotides line up with TRBD2. J gave up 10 bases and V 6 bases, and 14 bases lay outside the gene matches. Per the germline V gene, CDR1 is LNHDA and CDR2 is SQIVND (reference sequence). The CDR3 is 15 residues long. CDR3 loop: CASSSAATSADEQFF. CDR3 DNA sequence: TGTGCCAGTAGCTCGGCCGCGACTAGCGCCGACGAGCAGTTCTTC.

The chain has TRBV6-6 and TRBJ1-1, with D perhaps matching TRBD1 (6 bases). The CDR3 is 15 residues long. Per germline, CDR1 MNHNY and CDR2 SVGAGI (reference sequence). With 1 base removed from V and 1 base from J, the gap between germline ends came to 10 bases. CDR3 sequence (DNA): TGTGCCAGCAGTTACTGGGGGGGCGCGAACACTGAAGCTTTCTTT. Amino acid sequence: CASSYWGGANTEAFF.

The rearrangement links TRBV11-3 to TRBJ2-3; D perhaps matches TRBD2 (6 bases). Germline V gives CDR1 SGHNT, CDR2 YENEEA. The CDR3 has 16 residues. V lost 8 bases and J 2 bases, leaving 20 bases between the germline ends. This CDR3 is CASGLGLITNTDTQYF. CDR3 in DNA: TGTGCCAGCGGCCTAGGACTAATCACTAACACAGATACGCAGTATTTT.

The J gene is TRBJ2-1, the V gene TRBV19; TRBD2 matches 13 bases. J lost 9 bases, V lost 9 bases, and 8 bases had no gene match. This CDR3 is built from 14 residues. Germline loops: CDR1 LNHDA, CDR2 SQIVND (reference sequence). CDR3 bases: TGTGCCAGCGGACTAGCGGGAGCAGGTGGTGAGCAGTTCTTC. Amino acid sequence: CASGLAGAGGEQFF.

The gene calls are TRBV3-1 (or the pseudogene TRBV3-2) and TRBJ1-3; TRBD1 matches 10 bases. This CDR3 is 15 amino acids long. V was pared by 6 bases and J by 4 bases, with 6 bases of the junction left unmatched. Germline lookup yields CDR1 LGHDT and CDR2 YNNKEL (reference sequence). The CDR3 nucleotides are TGTGCCAGCAGTACGACAGGGGGCGGCGGAAACACCATATATTTT. This encodes CASSTTGGGGNTIYF.

This clone has a single count. The chain uses TRBV24-1 and TRBJ2-1; D is unresolved. Trimming left V 1 base short and J 8 bases short, with 11 bases between. The CDR3 is made up of 14 amino acids. The germline CDR1 and CDR2 sequences are KGHDR and SFDVKD. In DNA form, the CDR3 reads TGTGCCACCAGTGATTTCGACCGGGTCGATGAGCAGTTCTTC. It is translated as CATSDFDRVDEQFF.

This rearrangement joins TRBV19 to TRBJ2-2; 7 nucleotides agree with TRBD2. Germline V gene sequence: CDR1 LNHDA, CDR2 SQIVND (reference sequence). The CDR3 runs to 15 residues. V lost 7 bases, J lost 3 bases, and 8 bases stayed unmatched. The CDR3 loop is CASIGSGHYTGELFF. CDR3 sequence (DNA): TGTGCCAGTATTGGTAGCGGGCATTACACCGGGGAGCTGTTTTTT.

This rearrangement joins TRBV19 to TRBJ1-5; D gene ambiguous. The CDR3 is 14 amino acids. V lost 9 bases to trimming and J lost 10 bases, with 22 bases between them. Germline V lookup: CDR1 LNHDA, CDR2 SQIVND (reference sequence). The CDR3 loop is CASSNRGFVSPQHF. CDR3 DNA: TGTGCCAGCTCGAATCGGGGTTTTGTATCCCCCCAGCATTTT.

This sequence joins TRBV19 and TRBJ1-4; 10 bases align to TRBD1. This CDR3 is 15 amino acids long. The V gene's germline CDR1 is LNHDA and CDR2 SQIVND (reference sequence). The V gene end was trimmed by 7 bases and the J gene end by 8 bases; junction bases not matched to a gene: 10. The CDR3 sequence is CASTDPGQGNEKLFF. DNA of the CDR3: TGTGCCAGTACCGACCCGGGACAGGGGAACGAAAAACTGTTTTTT. Filled out from reference TRBV19 and TRBJ1-4, the complete variable domain reads DGGITQSPKYLFRKEGQNVTLSCEQNLNHDAMYWYRQDPGQGLRLIYYSQIVNDFQKGDIAEGYSVSREKKESFPLTVTSAQKNPTAFYLCASTDPGQGNEKLFFGSGTQLSVL.

The chain joins TRBV10-3 to TRBJ2-1; TRBD2 aligns across 16 bases. V gave up 11 bases and J gave up 15 bases; unmatched junction bases: 13. Looked up from germline, CDR1 is ENHRY and CDR2 is SYGVKD. The CDR3 has 14 residues. The CDR3 sequence: CASKAGLAGGPWFF. The DNA for the CDR3 is TGTGCCTCAAAGGCGGGACTAGCGGGGGGGCCATGGTTCTTC.

The sample holds a few counts of this clone. This sequence joins TRBV27 and TRBJ2-4; a weak D match, TRBD1 (6 bases). V gave up 5 bases and J gave up 8 bases, with 16 bases separating them. Germline lookup yields CDR1 MNHEY and CDR2 SMNVEV (reference sequence). The CDR3 spans 14 residues. DNA for the CDR3: TGTGCCAGCAGTACCTACAGGGATCAGGACATTCAGTACTTC. It codes for CASSTYRDQDIQYF.

This chain connects TRBV6-5 to TRBJ1-3, with TRBD1 as a possible D gene (5 bases). The CDR3 covers 12 residues. CDR1 and CDR2 from the germline V gene are MNHEY and SVGAGI. V was pared by 11 bases and J by 8 bases, with 16 bases between. CDR3 protein: CALTWGGDTIYF. Here the CDR3 DNA reads TGTGCCCTTACGTGGGGGGGGGACACCATATATTTT.

The rearrangement joins TRBV19 to TRBJ2-1; TRBD2 is a possible D gene (5 bases). Germline V gives CDR1 LNHDA, CDR2 SQIVND (reference sequence). This CDR3 comprises 14 residues. V lost 4 bases and J lost 0, with 7 bases in between. CDR3 loop: CASSNGVSYNEQFF. DNA of the CDR3: TGTGCCAGTAGTAACGGGGTCTCCTACAATGAGCAGTTCTTC.

The V and J genes are TRBV4-3 and TRBJ2-7; D gene unclear. The germline V gene encodes CDR1 LGHNA and CDR2 YSLEER. The CDR3 is made up of 13 amino acids. Trimming took 0 bases from V and 5 from J, leaving 8 bases between them. The CDR3, as DNA: TGCGCCAGCAGCCAAGAGTGGGCTCACGAGCAGTACTTC. Translating it yields CASSQEWAHEQYF.

J is TRBJ1-6 and V is TRBV19; D may be TRBD1 (5 bases). V gave up 4 bases and J gave up 10 bases, with 14 bases separating them. This CDR3 comprises 14 residues. Germline CDR1 is LNHDA and CDR2 is SQIVND (reference sequence). The CDR3 reads CASSSPAGHSPLHF. Written as DNA, the CDR3 is TGTGCCAGTAGTAGCCCGGCAGGGCACTCACCCCTCCACTTT.

The chain is built from TRBV4-1 and TRBJ2-3, with D tentatively TRBD1 (5 bases). V lost 7 bases and J lost 0, with 11 bases in between. The CDR3 is 14 amino acids. From germline, CDR1 is MGHRA and CDR2 YSYEKL. Here the CDR3 DNA reads TGCGCCAGCACCCAGGGCTTTAGCACAGATACGCAGTATTTT. Translated, it gives CASTQGFSTDTQYF.

The chain is built from TRBV5-6 and TRBJ2-1; D is unresolved. Per germline, CDR1 SGHDT and CDR2 YYEEEE. V gave up 1 base and J gave up 1 base, with 15 bases separating them. The CDR3 spans 17 residues. The CDR3 is CASSLPSVEWSYNEQFF. The CDR3 DNA sequence: TGTGCCAGCAGCTTGCCCTCGGTAGAATGGTCCTACAATGAGCAGTTCTTC.

CDR3 coding DNA: TGTGCCAGCAGTGAAGTATTTCAAGAGACCCAGTACTTC. It translates to CASSEVFQETQYF. The rearrangement joins TRBV6-1 to TRBJ2-5; D ambiguous. Trimming left V 1 base short and J 2 bases short, with 5 bases between. The CDR3 loop spans 13 amino acids. Germline CDR1 MNHNS, CDR2 SASEGT.

This chain uses TRBV7-9 with TRBJ1-6; 7 bases are shared with TRBD1. Germline values: CDR1 SEHNR, CDR2 FQNEAQ (reference sequence). The CDR3 is 17 amino acids. The V segment lost 0 bases and the J segment 8 bases; nucleotides outside the gene matches: 10. CDR3 sequence reads: CASSLAPRRGLDSPLHF. The CDR3 region has the DNA TGTGCCAGCAGCTTAGCCCCTCGCAGGGGGTTAGATTCACCCCTCCACTTT.

This chain joins TRBV6-5 and TRBJ2-7, with TRBD2 matching 10 bases. The CDR3 runs 15 residues. The V segment lost 5 bases and the J segment 6 bases; nucleotides outside the gene matches: 10. The V gene's germline CDR1 is MNHEY and CDR2 SVGAGI. Written as DNA, the CDR3 is TGTGCCAGCAGTCCGTTTAAGCGGGGGGGCAGCGAGCAGTACTTC. Protein: CASSPFKRGGSEQYF.

This sequence joins TRBV19 and TRBJ1-6; tentative D call: TRBD1 (5 bases). From germline, CDR1 is LNHDA and CDR2 SQIVND (reference sequence). This CDR3 has 15 residues. V lost 3 bases to trimming and J lost 9 bases, with 15 bases between them. The CDR3 spells CASSISGGLSSPLHF. Here the CDR3 DNA reads TGTGCCAGTAGTATTTCCGGGGGTTTATCTTCACCCCTCCACTTT.